The 24 T cell receptor beta chains given below trace back to one sample, sequenced in a study of T cell repertoires in cytomegalovirus infection. TCRdb passed the reads through MiXCR, listing each CDR3 protein once. Seen here are fewer than 1,000,000 distinct CDR3 sequences, approximately 31% observed once, and the top ten hold over 13%. Antigens of these TCRs are unknown. The material was cultured CD8+ T cells from PBMCs, obtained from culture after CMV antigen stimulation. These receptors originate from a human donor in good health (CMV status not recorded). Some clones in this sample may be carry-over from other donors' samples.

There are a few counts of this clonotype. The chain links TRBV12-3 or TRBV12-4 to TRBJ2-5, with D hard to call. Trimming left V 3 bases short and J 5 bases short, with 10 bases between. The length of the CDR3 is 13 residues. This CDR3 reads CASSFLPEETQYF. The CDR3, as DNA: TGTGCCAGCAGTTTTCTTCCGGAGGAGACCCAGTACTTC.

This sequence joins TRBV27 and TRBJ1-2; D remains ambiguous. V lost 3 bases and J lost 3, with 11 bases in between. The CDR3 spans 14 residues. Germline assignment: CDR1 MNHEY and CDR2 SMNVEV (reference sequence). CDR3: CASSLGGKDYGYTF. CDR3 DNA sequence: TGTGCCAGCAGTTTGGGAGGAAAGGACTATGGCTACACCTTC.

This clonotype was picked up a small number of times. The chain joins TRBV27 to TRBJ1-5; D not resolved. The germline V gene has CDR1 MNHEY and CDR2 SMNVEV (reference sequence). CDR3 size: 13 residues. Trimming stripped 5 bases from V and 9 bases from J, with 14 bases between. CDR3 protein: CASSPHNFLPQHF. CDR3 nucleotide sequence: TGTGCCAGCAGTCCCCACAACTTTTTGCCCCAGCATTTT.

This clonotype came up many times. The chain joins TRBV7-9 to TRBJ2-4; D gene uncertain. The length of the CDR3 is 15 residues. Germline CDR1 SEHNR, CDR2 FQNEAQ (reference sequence). Between the trimmed V and J ends, which lost 5 bases and 0 bases, there was a span of 11 bases. CDR3 nucleotides: TGTGCCAGCAGCCCGCCGACAACAGCCAAAAACATTCAGTACTTC. Its protein is CASSPPTTAKNIQYF.

This rearrangement joins TRBV27 to TRBJ1-2; the match to TRBD1 covers 8 bases. The CDR3 loop spans 16 amino acids. The germline V gene has CDR1 MNHEY and CDR2 SMNVEV (reference sequence). Trimming took 5 bases from V and 4 from J; bases not matched to a gene: 12. DNA of the CDR3: TGTGCCAGCAGTCTGCAAGACCCAGGGGGCGGCTATGGCTACACCTTC. Protein product: CASSLQDPGGGYGYTF.

This sequence joins TRBV19 and TRBJ2-5, with D perhaps matching TRBD1 (6 bases). V lost 6 bases to trimming and J lost 4 bases, with 15 bases between them. From germline, CDR1 is LNHDA and CDR2 SQIVND (reference sequence). The CDR3 length is 14 residues. The CDR3 DNA follows: TGTGCCAGTAGCTCAGGGGAAGAGGGAGAGACCCAGTACTTC. Encoded protein: CASSSGEEGETQYF.

This clonotype has more than one count but fewer than ten. J is TRBJ1-1 and V is TRBV2; 9 bases fit TRBD1. This CDR3 is built from 10 residues. The germline gives CDR1 SNHLY, CDR2 FYNNEI. The chain's CDR3 is CTGQGSEAFF. The CDR3 coding sequence is TGTACCGGACAGGGGTCTGAAGCTTTCTTT. Filled out from reference TRBV2 and TRBJ1-1, the complete variable domain reads EPEVTQTPSHQVTQMGQEVILRCVPISNHLYFYWYRQILGQKVEFLVSFYNNEISEKSEIFDDQFSVERPDGSNFTLKIRSTKLEDSAMYFCTGQGSEAFFGQGTRLTVV.

In this sample, this clonotype turned up a few times. The chain employs TRBV6-1 and TRBJ2-3, with 12 positions matching TRBD1. The length of the CDR3 is 15 residues. Germline V gene sequence: CDR1 MNHNS, CDR2 SASEGT. J lost 6 bases, V lost 2 bases, and 3 bases had no gene match. CDR3: CASSEWGQGADTQYF. The CDR3 DNA reads as TGTGCCAGCAGTGAATGGGGACAGGGGGCGGATACGCAGTATTTT.

This clonotype was found a few times. CDR3 loop: CASRLARQETQYF. The CDR3 DNA is TGTGCCAGCAGACTAGCGAGACAAGAGACCCAGTACTTC. The chain couples TRBV13 to TRBJ2-5, with TRBD2 matching over 7 bases. The ends lost 6 bases at V and 2 bases at J; junction bases unmatched: 3. Germline V gives CDR1 PRHDT, CDR2 FYEKMQ (reference sequence). The CDR3 has 13 residues.

This clonotype was seen only a few times. This rearrangement joins TRBV3-1 to TRBJ2-3; D may be TRBD2 (7 bases). Germline CDR1 is LGHDT and CDR2 is YNNKEL (reference sequence). V was clipped by 4 bases and J by 2 bases, with 10 bases between them. This CDR3 comprises 14 residues. The CDR3 loop is CASSPRGATDTQYF. CDR3 coding DNA: TGTGCCAGCAGCCCCCGGGGGGCCACAGATACGCAGTATTTT.

This clonotype was found a few times. The chain combines TRBV15 with TRBJ1-3; D unclear. The ends were cut back, 3 bases at V and 0 bases at J, with 9 bases in the middle. CDR1 is LNHNV and CDR2 is YYDKDF in the germline V gene (reference sequence). This CDR3 has 15 residues. The CDR3 DNA reads as TGTGCCACCAGCAGCGGTGTGGTCTCTGGAAACACCATATATTTT. Its protein is CATSSGVVSGNTIYF. The entire variable domain, with the rest obtained from reference TRBV15 and TRBJ1-3, is as follows: DAMVIQNPRYQVTQFGKPVTLSCSQTLNHNVMYWYQQKSSQAPKLLFHYYDKDFNNEADTPDNFQSRRPNTSFCFLDIRSPGLGDTAMYLCATSSGVVSGNTIYFGEGSWLTVV.

J is TRBJ1-4 and V is TRBV7-9; the D is unclear. V was cut by 5 bases and J by 0 bases, with 10 bases left in between. The CDR3 loop spans 15 amino acids. Germline V gene data show CDR1 as SEHNR and CDR2 as FQNEAQ (reference sequence). Written as DNA, the CDR3 is TGTGCCAGCAGCCCCCCGGGAGCAACTAATGAAAAACTGTTTTTT. Encoded protein: CASSPPGATNEKLFF.

The V and J genes are TRBV10-3 and TRBJ1-2, with a tentative D call TRBD1 (6 bases). The V end lost 4 bases, the J end lost 2 bases, and 14 bases lay between the germline ends. The CDR3 sequence is 15 residues long. CDR1 and CDR2 (germline): ENHRY, SYGVKD. CDR3 nucleotides: TGTGCCATCAGTGTTGCACAGGGAGCCAACTATGGCTACACCTTC. Protein sequence: CAISVAQGANYGYTF.

The chain couples TRBV9 to TRBJ1-1, with 7 bases lining up with TRBD1. J was trimmed by 12 bases and V by 3 bases; bases with no gene match: 14. Germline V gene sequence: CDR1 SGDLS, CDR2 YYNGEE. CDR3 size: 14 residues. The CDR3 loop reads CASSAGTAPRGTFF. The CDR3 nucleotides read TGTGCCAGCAGCGCTGGGACAGCCCCTAGAGGAACTTTCTTT.

This chain joins TRBV19 and TRBJ2-7; the match to TRBD2 covers 11 bases. Germline-derived CDR1 and CDR2 are LNHDA and SQIVND (reference sequence). The CDR3 consists of 15 residues. The trim removed 3 bases at V and 2 bases at J, leaving 3 bases unmatched. CDR3: CASSITSGGTYEQYF. The CDR3 DNA reads as TGTGCCAGTAGTATTACTAGCGGGGGAACCTACGAGCAGTACTTC.

This chain joins TRBV28 and TRBJ1-5, with unresolved D. CDR1 is MDHEN, CDR2 SYDVKM, per germline. This CDR3 has 15 residues. V shed 6 bases and J shed 0 bases, with 12 bases lying between them. The CDR3 sequence: CASSAGDNSNQPQHF. The CDR3 DNA reads as TGTGCCAGCAGCGCCGGTGATAATAGCAATCAGCCCCAGCATTTT. Complete variable domain (other parts from reference TRBV28 and TRBJ1-5): DVKVTQSSRYLVKRTGEKVFLECVQDMDHENMFWYRQDPGLGLRLIYFSYDVKMKEKGDIPEGYSVSREKKERFSLILESASTNQTSMYLCASSAGDNSNQPQHFGDGTRLSIL.

This chain joins TRBV5-4 and TRBJ1-6; possible D gene TRBD1, 5 bases. The V gene's germline CDR1 is SGHNT and CDR2 YYREEE (reference sequence). V was clipped by 4 bases and J by 8 bases, with 19 bases between them. The CDR3 extends over 16 amino acids. Here the CDR3 reads CASSPRGIGKHSPLHF. CDR3 nucleotides: TGTGCCAGCAGCCCGAGGGGTATTGGAAAGCATTCACCCCTCCACTTT.

Points on this clonotype: Just one base apart from a much larger clone, this may be a read error. The genes are TRBV7-6 and TRBJ2-3; D perhaps matches TRBD2 (5 bases). The length of the CDR3 is 16 residues. Germline CDR1 reads SGHVS; CDR2 reads FNYEAQ. CDR3 in amino acids: CVSSLAWGTSTDTQYF. DNA for the CDR3: TGTGTCAGCAGCTTAGCGTGGGGTACTAGCACAGATACGCAGTATTTT.

This clonotype was counted between two and nine times. This chain links TRBV2 with TRBJ1-5; maybe TRBD1 (5 bases). Germline values: CDR1 SNHLY, CDR2 FYNNEI. The CDR3 extends over 15 amino acids. Deletions cut 7 bases from V and 0 bases from J, with 13 bases between. CDR3 nucleotide sequence: TGTGCCAGCAAAATGCGGGACTATAGCAATCAGCCCCAGCATTTT. Protein: CASKMRDYSNQPQHF. Complete variable domain (other parts from reference TRBV2 and TRBJ1-5): EPEVTQTPSHQVTQMGQEVILRCVPISNHLYFYWYRQILGQKVEFLVSFYNNEISEKSEIFDDQFSVERPDGSNFTLKIRSTKLEDSAMYFCASKMRDYSNQPQHFGDGTRLSIL.

This clonotype was observed once. V is TRBV6-2 or TRBV6-3 and J is TRBJ1-1, with D hard to call. CDR1 is MNHEY and CDR2 is SVGEGT in the germline V gene. V lost 9 bases and J 4 bases, leaving 18 bases between the germline ends. CDR3 length: 14 residues. The CDR3 coding sequence is TGTGCCAGTCTAGGGAGCTACGCGAGCACTGAAGCTTTCTTT. Its translation: CASLGSYASTEAFF.

This clonotype was counted many times. V usage is TRBV27 and J usage is TRBJ2-4; possible D gene TRBD1, 5 bases. CDR3 length equals 14 residues. V gave up 0 bases and J gave up 8 bases, with 11 bases separating them. Germline V gene lookup returns CDR1 MNHEY and CDR2 SMNVEV (reference sequence). Here the CDR3 DNA reads TGTGCCAGCAGTTTATCCCCCAGGGTCGACATTCAGTACTTC. Translation: CASSLSPRVDIQYF.

The V gene is TRBV11-3, the J gene TRBJ2-1, with D perhaps matching TRBD1 (5 bases). The germline V gene encodes CDR1 SGHNT and CDR2 YENEEA. The CDR3 is made up of 11 amino acids. V shed 4 bases and J shed 12 bases, with 10 bases lying between them. In nucleotides, the CDR3 is TGTGCCAGCAGCTCAGGGTTAGGGCAGTTCTTC. Translated: CASSSGLGQFF.

The V gene is TRBV5-1, the J gene TRBJ2-1; D is undetermined. Trimming took 3 bases from V and 0 from J, leaving 10 bases between them. Germline CDR1 reads SGHRS; CDR2 reads YFSETQ. The length of the CDR3 is 15 residues. For the CDR3, the DNA is TGCGCCAGCAGCTCCGCGGACGCCTCCTACAATGAGCAGTTCTTC. Its translation: CASSSADASYNEQFF.

This clonotype was seen a handful of times. This chain connects TRBV5-1 to TRBJ2-2, with 11 bases aligning to TRBD2. CDR1 is SGHRS, CDR2 YFSETQ, per germline. This CDR3 contains 15 residues. With 4 bases clipped from V and 4 bases from J, the junction kept 3 bases outside the gene matches. CDR3: CASSRTSGPTGELFF. Written as DNA, the CDR3 is TGCGCCAGCAGCCGGACTAGCGGGCCCACCGGGGAGCTGTTTTTT.